The sequence of this T cell receptor (beta chain) was determined in a study of identifying expanded T cells in peripheral blood. Looked up from germline, CDR1 is SGHTA and CDR2 is FQGNSA. The CDR3 loop spans 14 amino acids. The V and J ends lost 2 bases and 0 bases respectively, with 6 bases between them. Profiled with immunoSEQ multiplex PCR; TCRdb holds only in-frame clones, not every one. This sample has fewer than 85,000 clones; over 75% occur once, and the top ten carry 2.5% to 3.5%. The V gene is TRBV7-2, the J gene TRBJ2-3, with D hard to call. This receptor was identified in a person aged 18 to 69 in good health. Sequences were obtained from blood. This CDR3 reads CASSLTRSTDTQYF. DNA of the CDR3: TGTGCCAGCAGCTTAACTCGAAGCACAGATACGCAGTATTTT.